This T cell receptor beta chain is from a study of CD8+ T cells in alopecia areata. Remarks on this clone: The antigen is unknown.

Study-level findings and limits: Under tofacitinib, numerous expanded lesional clonotypes remained detectable in scalp and blood. The study found tofacitinib significantly decreased scalp clonality and expanded CD8+ clones among the top 100. It was lesional scalp, especially alopecia totalis/universalis, that showed higher clonality than normal scalp.

Sequencing templates came from extracted RNA that was reverse transcribed into cDNA. Some clones are missing from TCRdb's copy, which holds only in-frame ones; the method was immunoSEQ multiplex PCR. Among about 40,000 clones listed, roughly 90% were seen once. The sample's treatment: oral pan-JAK inhibitor, 5-10 mg twice daily. Trimming took off 5 bases at V and 2 bases at J, with 13 bases between the two ends. Germline CDR1 reads MNHEY; CDR2 reads SVGAGI. The CDR3 is 14 residues long. The V gene is TRBV6-5, the J gene TRBJ2-7, with D maybe TRBD1 (6 bases). This clonotype was sampled from a human donor with alopecia areata. The sequenced sample was CD8+ T cells sorted from blood, obtained at week 24, from a patient treated with tofacitinib. This CDR3 is CASSPAGATYEQYF. The CDR3 DNA follows: TGTGCCAGCAGTCCAGCAGGGGCAACCTACGAGCAGTACTTC.